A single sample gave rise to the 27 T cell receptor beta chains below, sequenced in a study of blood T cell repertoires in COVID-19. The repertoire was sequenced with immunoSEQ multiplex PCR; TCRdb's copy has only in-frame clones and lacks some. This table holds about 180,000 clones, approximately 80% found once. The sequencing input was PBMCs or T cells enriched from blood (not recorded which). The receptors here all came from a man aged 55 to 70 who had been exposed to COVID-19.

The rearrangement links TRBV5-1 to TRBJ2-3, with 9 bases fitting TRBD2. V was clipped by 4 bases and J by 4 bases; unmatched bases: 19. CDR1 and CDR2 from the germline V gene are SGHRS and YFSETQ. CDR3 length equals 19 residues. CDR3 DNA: TGCGCCAGCAGCCCATGGACTAGCGTGCAGAAAAGGGCCGCAGATACGCAGTATTTT. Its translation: CASSPWTSVQKRAADTQYF.

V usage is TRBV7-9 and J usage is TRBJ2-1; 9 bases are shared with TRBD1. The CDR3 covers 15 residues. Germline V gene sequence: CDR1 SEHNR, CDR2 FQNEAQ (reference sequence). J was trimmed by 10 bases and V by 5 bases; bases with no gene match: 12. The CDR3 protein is CASSKGTGNLGEQFF. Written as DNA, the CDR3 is TGTGCCAGCAGCAAGGGGACAGGGAACCTTGGGGAGCAGTTCTTC.

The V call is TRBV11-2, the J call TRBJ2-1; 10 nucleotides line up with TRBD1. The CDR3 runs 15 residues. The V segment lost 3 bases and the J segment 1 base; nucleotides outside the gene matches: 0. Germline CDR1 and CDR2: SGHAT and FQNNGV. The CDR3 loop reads CASSLGQGSYNEQFF. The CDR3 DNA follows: TGTGCCAGCAGCTTGGGACAGGGGTCCTACAATGAGCAGTTCTTC.

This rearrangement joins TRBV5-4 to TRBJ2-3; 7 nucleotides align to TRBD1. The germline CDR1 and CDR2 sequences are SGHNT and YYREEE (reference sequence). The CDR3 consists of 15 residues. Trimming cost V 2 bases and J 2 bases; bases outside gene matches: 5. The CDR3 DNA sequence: TGTGCCAGCAGCTTAGGCAGGGGGACCACAGATACGCAGTATTTT. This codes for CASSLGRGTTDTQYF.

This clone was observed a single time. CDR3 amino acids: CASSQDIVGTGSLETQYF. CDR3 nucleotide sequence: TGCGCCAGCAGCCAAGATATAGTAGGGACAGGGAGTTTGGAGACCCAGTACTTC. The chain uses TRBV4-3 and TRBJ2-5, with 9 nucleotides matching TRBD1. The V gene end was trimmed by 0 bases and the J gene end by 5 bases; junction bases not matched to a gene: 13. There are 18 residues in the CDR3. Per the germline V gene, CDR1 is LGHNA and CDR2 is YSLEER.

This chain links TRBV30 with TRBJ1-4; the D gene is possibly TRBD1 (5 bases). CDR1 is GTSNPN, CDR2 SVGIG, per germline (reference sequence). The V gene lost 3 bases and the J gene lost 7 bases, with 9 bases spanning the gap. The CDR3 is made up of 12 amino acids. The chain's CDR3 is CAWRARGEKLFF. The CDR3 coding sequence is TGTGCCTGGAGGGCTAGGGGTGAAAAACTGTTTTTT.

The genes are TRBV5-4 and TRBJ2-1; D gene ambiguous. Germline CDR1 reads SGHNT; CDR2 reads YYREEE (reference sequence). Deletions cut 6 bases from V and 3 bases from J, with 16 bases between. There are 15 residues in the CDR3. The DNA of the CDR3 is TGTGCCAGCATCCCGGGTGAGTCTAGCTACAATGAGCAGTTCTTC. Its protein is CASIPGESSYNEQFF.

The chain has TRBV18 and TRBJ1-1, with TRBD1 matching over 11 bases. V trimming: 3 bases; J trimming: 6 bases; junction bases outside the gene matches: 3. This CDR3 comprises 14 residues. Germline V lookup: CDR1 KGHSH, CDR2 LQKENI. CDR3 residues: CASSPVGQGAEAFF. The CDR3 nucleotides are TGTGCCAGCTCACCCGTGGGACAGGGGGCTGAAGCTTTCTTT.

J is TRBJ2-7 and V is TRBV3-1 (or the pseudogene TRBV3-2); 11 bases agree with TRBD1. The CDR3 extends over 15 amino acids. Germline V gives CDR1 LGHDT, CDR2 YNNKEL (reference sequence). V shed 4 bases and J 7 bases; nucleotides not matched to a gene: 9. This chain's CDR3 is CASSLGQGARGEQYF. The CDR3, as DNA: TGTGCCAGCAGCCTAGGACAGGGGGCTCGAGGGGAGCAGTACTTC.

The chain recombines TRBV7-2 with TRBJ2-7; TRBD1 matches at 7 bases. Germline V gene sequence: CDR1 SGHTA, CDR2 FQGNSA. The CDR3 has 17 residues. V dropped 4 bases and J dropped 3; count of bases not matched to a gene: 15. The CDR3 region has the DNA TGTGCCAGCAGCTCCAGGGATAGACAGGGTAAGGTCTACGAGCAGTACTTC. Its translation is CASSSRDRQGKVYEQYF.

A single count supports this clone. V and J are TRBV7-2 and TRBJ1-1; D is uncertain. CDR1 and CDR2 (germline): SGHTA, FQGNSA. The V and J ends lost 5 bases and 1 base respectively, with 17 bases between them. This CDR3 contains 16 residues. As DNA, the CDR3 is TGTGCCAGCAGCATAAGGAGATCGTTAGGGAACACTGAAGCTTTCTTT. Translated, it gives CASSIRRSLGNTEAFF.

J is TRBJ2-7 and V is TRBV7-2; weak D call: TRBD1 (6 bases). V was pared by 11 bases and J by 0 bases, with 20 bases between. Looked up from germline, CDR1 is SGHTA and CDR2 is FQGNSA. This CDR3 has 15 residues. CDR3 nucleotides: TGTGCCGCCGCACAGGGCCCCCAGAGCTCCTACGAGCAGTACTTC. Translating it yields CAAAQGPQSSYEQYF.

CDR3 coding DNA: TGTGCCAGCACCTCATCCGGGACAGGCTATGGCTACACCTTC. Amino acid sequence: CASTSSGTGYGYTF. The chain has TRBV27 and TRBJ1-2; 8 nucleotides agree with TRBD1. The J segment lost 4 bases and the V segment lost 7 bases, leaving 8 bases of the junction unmatched. From germline, CDR1 is MNHEY and CDR2 SMNVEV (reference sequence). This CDR3 contains 14 residues.

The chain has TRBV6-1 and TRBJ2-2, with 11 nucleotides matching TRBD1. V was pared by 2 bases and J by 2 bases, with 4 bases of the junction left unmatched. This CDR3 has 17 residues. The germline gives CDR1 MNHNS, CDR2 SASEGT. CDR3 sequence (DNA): TGTGCCAGCAGTGAACTAGGGACAGGGGGAAACACCGGGGAGCTGTTTTTT. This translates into CASSELGTGGNTGELFF.

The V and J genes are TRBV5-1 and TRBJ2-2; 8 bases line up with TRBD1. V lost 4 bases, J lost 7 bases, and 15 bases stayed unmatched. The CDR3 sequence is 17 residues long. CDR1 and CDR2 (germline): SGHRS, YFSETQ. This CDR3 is CASSTGTGSVEGGELFF. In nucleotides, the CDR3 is TGCGCCAGCAGCACCGGGACAGGTTCTGTAGAAGGCGGGGAGCTGTTTTTT.

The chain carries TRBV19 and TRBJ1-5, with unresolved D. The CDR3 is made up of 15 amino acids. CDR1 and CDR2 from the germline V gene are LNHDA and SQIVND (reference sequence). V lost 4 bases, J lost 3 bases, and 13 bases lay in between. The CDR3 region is CASSKRRENNQPQHF. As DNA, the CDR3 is TGTGCCAGTAGTAAACGCCGGGAGAACAATCAGCCCCAGCATTTT.

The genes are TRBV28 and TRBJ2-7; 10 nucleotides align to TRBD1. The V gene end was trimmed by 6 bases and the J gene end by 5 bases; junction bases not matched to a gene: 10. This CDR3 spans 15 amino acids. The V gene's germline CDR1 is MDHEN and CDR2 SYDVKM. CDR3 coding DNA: TGTGCCAGCAGCCCCGGGACAGGGGTCTTCCACGAGCAGTACTTC. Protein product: CASSPGTGVFHEQYF.

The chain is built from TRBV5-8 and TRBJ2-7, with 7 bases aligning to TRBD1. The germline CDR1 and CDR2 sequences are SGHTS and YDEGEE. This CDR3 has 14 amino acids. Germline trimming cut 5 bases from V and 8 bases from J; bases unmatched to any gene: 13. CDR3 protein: CASRNPGQTLKQYF. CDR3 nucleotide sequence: TGTGCCAGCAGGAACCCGGGACAGACTTTAAAGCAGTACTTC.

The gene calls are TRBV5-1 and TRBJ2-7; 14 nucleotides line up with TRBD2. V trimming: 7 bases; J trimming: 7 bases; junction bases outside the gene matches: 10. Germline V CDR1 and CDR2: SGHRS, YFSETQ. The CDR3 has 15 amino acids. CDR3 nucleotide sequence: TGCGCCAGCGAAAAGGGACTAGCGGGAGTCCGGGAGCAGTACTTC. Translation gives CASEKGLAGVREQYF.

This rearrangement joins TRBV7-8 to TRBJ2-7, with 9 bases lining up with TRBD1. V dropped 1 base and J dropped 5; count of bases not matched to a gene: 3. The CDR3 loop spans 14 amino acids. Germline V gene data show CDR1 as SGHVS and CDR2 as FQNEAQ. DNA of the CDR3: TGTGCCAGCAGCTTAGGGGACAGGGAACACGAGCAGTACTTC. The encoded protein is CASSLGDREHEQYF.

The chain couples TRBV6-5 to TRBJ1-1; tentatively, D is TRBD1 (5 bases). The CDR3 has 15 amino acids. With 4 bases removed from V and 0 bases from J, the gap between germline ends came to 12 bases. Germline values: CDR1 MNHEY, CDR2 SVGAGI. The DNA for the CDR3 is TGTGCCAGCAGTTTGACAGCCACAATGAACACTGAAGCTTTCTTT. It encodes CASSLTATMNTEAFF.

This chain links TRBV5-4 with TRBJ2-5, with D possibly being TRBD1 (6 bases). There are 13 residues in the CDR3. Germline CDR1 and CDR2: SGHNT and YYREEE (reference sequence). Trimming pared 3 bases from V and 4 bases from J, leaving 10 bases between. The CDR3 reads CASSSTGRETQYF. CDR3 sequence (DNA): TGTGCCAGCAGCTCCACAGGGAGAGAGACCCAGTACTTC.

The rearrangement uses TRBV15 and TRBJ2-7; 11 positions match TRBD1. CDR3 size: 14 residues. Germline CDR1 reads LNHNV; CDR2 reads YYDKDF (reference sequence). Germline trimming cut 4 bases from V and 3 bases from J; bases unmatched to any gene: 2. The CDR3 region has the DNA TGTGCCACCAGCACCGGGACAGGGGGCTACGAGCAGTACTTC. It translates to CATSTGTGGYEQYF.

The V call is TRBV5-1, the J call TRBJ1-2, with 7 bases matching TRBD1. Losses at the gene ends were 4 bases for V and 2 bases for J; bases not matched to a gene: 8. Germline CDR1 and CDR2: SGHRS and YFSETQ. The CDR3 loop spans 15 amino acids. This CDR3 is CASSLDGTANYGYTF. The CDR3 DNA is TGCGCCAGCAGCCTCGACGGGACAGCGAACTATGGCTACACCTTC. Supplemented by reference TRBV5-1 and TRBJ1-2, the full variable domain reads KAGVTQTPRYLIKTRGQQVTLSCSPISGHRSVSWYQQTPGQGLQFLFEYFSETQRNKGNFPGRFSGRQFSNSRSEMNVSTLELGDSALYLCASSLDGTANYGYTFGSGTRLTVV.

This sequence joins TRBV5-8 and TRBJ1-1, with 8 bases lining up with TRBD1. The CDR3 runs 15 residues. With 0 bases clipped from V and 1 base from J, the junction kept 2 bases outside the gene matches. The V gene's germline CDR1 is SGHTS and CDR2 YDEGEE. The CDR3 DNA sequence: TGTGCCAGCAGCTTGGGGACAGGGCAGAACACTGAAGCTTTCTTT. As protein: CASSLGTGQNTEAFF.

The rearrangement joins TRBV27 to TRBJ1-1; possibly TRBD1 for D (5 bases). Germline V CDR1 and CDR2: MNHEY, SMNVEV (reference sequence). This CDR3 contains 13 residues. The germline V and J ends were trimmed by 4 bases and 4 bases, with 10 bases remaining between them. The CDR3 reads CASSSRVSTEAFF. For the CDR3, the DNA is TGTGCCAGCAGTTCCAGGGTGAGCACTGAAGCTTTCTTT.

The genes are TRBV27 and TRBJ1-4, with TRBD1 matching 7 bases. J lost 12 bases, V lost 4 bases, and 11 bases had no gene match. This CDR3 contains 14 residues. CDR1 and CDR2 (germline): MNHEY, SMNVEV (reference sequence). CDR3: CASSSGQATGELFF. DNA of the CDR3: TGTGCCAGCAGTTCCGGACAGGCAACAGGGGAACTGTTTTTT.